The TCR beta chain under discussion was sequenced for a study of beta chain features in type 1 diabetes. The study's findings and limits: Among all four CD4+ subsets, Type 1 diabetes patients had TCRB CDR3s that were moderately but significantly shorter.

Germline V gives CDR1 SGHRS, CDR2 YFSETQ. Deletions cut 1 base from V and 0 bases from J, with 7 bases between. This CDR3 is built from 15 residues. This clone turned up a few times. Its antigen remains unidentified. All of the isolated RNA was reverse transcribed, so expressed TCRB transcripts were sequenced. Measured with immunoSEQ multiplex PCR; TCRdb has only the in-frame clones, and not every one. The sample lists 95,000 to 150,000 clones, about 18% occurring once. This receptor was obtained from a man aged 18 to 29 with type 1 diabetes. This rearrangement joins TRBV5-1 to TRBJ2-2, with no clear D. The material sequenced was central memory CD4+ T cells from blood. CDR3 DNA sequence: TGCGCCAGCAGCTTGACAGCCTCGAACACCGGGGAGCTGTTTTTT. Protein: CASSLTASNTGELFF.